Shown below are 30 T cell receptor beta chains from a single sample sequenced in a study of cytomegalovirus exposure and HLA in healthy donors. Amplification used 60 Vbeta primers and 13 Jbeta primers. Profiled with immunoSEQ multiplex PCR; TCRdb holds only in-frame clones, not every one. The data contain roughly 100,000 clones, approximately 78% of them singletons. The sequenced sample was PBMCs. The receptors stem from an older woman in good health and CMV-seronegative.

This sequence joins TRBV7-2 and TRBJ1-6; D not certain. Trimming stripped 5 bases from V and 11 bases from J, with 13 bases between. This CDR3 spans 13 amino acids. CDR1 and CDR2 from the germline V gene are SGHTA and FQGNSA. As DNA, the CDR3 is TGTGCCAGCAGCCCTGCGGTAGGCACACCCCTCCACTTT. Amino acids: CASSPAVGTPLHF.

This clone was found a few times. V and J are TRBV7-6 and TRBJ2-7; D is unclear. The V gene lost 1 base and the J gene lost 1 base, with 11 bases spanning the gap. This CDR3 has 15 amino acids. Germline V gene lookup returns CDR1 SGHVS and CDR2 FNYEAQ. Here the CDR3 DNA reads TGTGCCAGCAGCTTAGAACCCGACATGTCCTACGAGCAGTACTTC. Translation: CASSLEPDMSYEQYF.

V is TRBV10-2 and J is TRBJ2-5; D perhaps matches TRBD1 (5 bases). Germline CDR1 and CDR2: WSHSY and SAAADI. The CDR3 sequence is 14 residues long. V was shortened by 2 bases and J by 3 bases, with 10 bases between the two germline ends. CDR3 amino acids: CASSEPGHEETQYF. CDR3 bases: TGCGCCAGCAGTGAGCCAGGACACGAAGAGACCCAGTACTTC.

This chain connects TRBV7-9 to TRBJ1-2, with 9 bases matching TRBD1. The CDR3 contains 13 residues. V lost 5 bases, J lost 7 bases, and 5 bases stayed unmatched. Germline CDR1 SEHNR, CDR2 FQNEAQ (reference sequence). Here the CDR3 DNA reads TGTGCCAGCAGCACAGGGGGCGCGGGTGGCTACACCTTC. This gives the protein CASSTGGAGGYTF.

The rearrangement uses TRBV6-5 and TRBJ2-1; possibly TRBD1 for D (5 bases). The CDR3 is made up of 14 amino acids. Germline CDR1 MNHEY, CDR2 SVGAGI. Trimming shortened V by 1 base and J by 6 bases, and 10 bases separated the two germline ends. Here the CDR3 DNA reads TGTGCCAGCAGTTACTACGGACAAACCAATGAGCAGTTCTTC. Amino acid sequence: CASSYYGQTNEQFF.

This clone has a handful of counts. The V and J genes are TRBV4-3 and TRBJ2-6; tentatively, D is TRBD1 (6 bases). Per the germline V gene, CDR1 is LGHNA and CDR2 is YSLEER. The CDR3 spans 19 residues. Trimming cost V 0 bases and J 0 bases, with 15 bases left between them. For the CDR3, the DNA is TGCGCCAGCAGCCAAGAAATGCAGGGGCTCCTCTCTGGGGCCAACGTCCTGACTTTC. Translated, it gives CASSQEMQGLLSGANVLTF.

The J gene is TRBJ1-4, the V gene TRBV30; D not certain. V was cut by 1 base and J by 8 bases, with 11 bases left in between. The germline CDR1 and CDR2 sequences are GTSNPN and SVGIG (reference sequence). The CDR3 is made up of 13 amino acids. This CDR3 reads CAWSEWTGEKLFF. The CDR3 DNA is TGTGCCTGGAGTGAGTGGACGGGAGAAAAACTGTTTTTT.

This clone was detected once. J is TRBJ1-5 and V is TRBV27; D ambiguous. CDR1 is MNHEY and CDR2 is SMNVEV in the germline V gene (reference sequence). V was trimmed by 2 bases and J by 3 bases, leaving 5 bases between them. The CDR3 loop spans 13 amino acids. The CDR3 is CASSLTYNQPQHF. CDR3 in DNA: TGTGCCAGCAGTTTAACCTACAATCAGCCCCAGCATTTT.

V is TRBV9 and J is TRBJ2-5; 7 nucleotides align to TRBD2. The CDR3 has 15 amino acids. The germline CDR1 and CDR2 sequences are SGDLS and YYNGEE. J was trimmed by 4 bases and V by 3 bases; bases with no gene match: 9. For the CDR3, the DNA is TGTGCCAGCAGCGGGCTTGCGTCGGGAGGAGAGACCCAGTACTTC. It yields the protein CASSGLASGGETQYF.

The chain joins TRBV9 to TRBJ1-2; TRBD1 matches 8 bases. The CDR3 spans 15 residues. V dropped 3 bases and J dropped 1; count of bases not matched to a gene: 5. In germline, CDR1 is SGDLS, CDR2 YYNGEE. Written as DNA, the CDR3 is TGTGCCAGCAGCGCTAGGACAGGGTATAACTATGGCTACACCTTC. Encoded protein: CASSARTGYNYGYTF.

This sequence joins TRBV2 and TRBJ2-5; a possible D gene is TRBD1 (5 bases). The CDR3 has 13 amino acids. CDR1 is SNHLY and CDR2 is FYNNEI in the germline V gene. Trimming cost V 6 bases and J 5 bases, with 13 bases left between them. The CDR3 spells CASRASSGETQYF. The CDR3 DNA is TGTGCCAGCAGGGCCTCTTCAGGGGAGACCCAGTACTTC.

J is TRBJ2-7 and V is TRBV7-2, with TRBD2 identical over 8 bases. From germline, CDR1 is SGHTA and CDR2 FQGNSA. V lost 3 bases and J lost 3; bases outside the gene matches: 7. This CDR3 region has 15 residues. The CDR3 DNA reads as TGTGCCAGCAGCTTGGCGGGGGGCCACATCTACGAGCAGTACTTC. As protein: CASSLAGGHIYEQYF.

This chain links TRBV4-3 with TRBJ1-6; 9 bases align to TRBD1. The ends lost 1 base at V and 8 bases at J; junction bases unmatched: 0. Germline V gene lookup returns CDR1 LGHNA and CDR2 YSLEER. The CDR3 length is 14 residues. CDR3 bases: TGCGCCAGCAGCCAAGGGGACAGGGATTCACCCCTCCACTTT. This gives the protein CASSQGDRDSPLHF.

This chain joins TRBV29-1 and TRBJ1-6; 10 bases map to TRBD1. Per germline, CDR1 SQVTM and CDR2 ANQGSEA. The length of the CDR3 is 15 residues. V lost 7 bases and J lost 10; bases outside the gene matches: 13. CDR3 in amino acids: CSAVADRGPSSPLHF. CDR3 bases: TGCAGCGCTGTCGCCGACAGGGGGCCCTCCTCACCCCTCCACTTT.

This clone was detected only a few times. The chain joins TRBV6-5 to TRBJ1-4; D is undetermined. Looked up from germline, CDR1 is MNHEY and CDR2 is SVGAGI. Trimming took off 5 bases at V and 8 bases at J, with 9 bases between the two ends. The CDR3 runs to 12 residues. The CDR3 sequence is CASSPRGEKLFF. The CDR3 coding sequence is TGTGCCAGCAGTCCCCGAGGGGAAAAACTGTTTTTT.

The rearrangement joins TRBV19 to TRBJ1-4; weak D call: TRBD1 (6 bases). The germline CDR1 and CDR2 sequences are LNHDA and SQIVND (reference sequence). This CDR3 is 16 amino acids long. Trimming stripped 5 bases from V and 7 bases from J, with 20 bases between. This CDR3 reads CASSPKTPRGAEKLFF. The CDR3 DNA follows: TGTGCCAGTAGTCCCAAGACCCCCAGGGGAGCTGAAAAACTGTTTTTT. The entire variable domain, with the rest obtained from reference TRBV19 and TRBJ1-4, is as follows: DGGITQSPKYLFRKEGQNVTLSCEQNLNHDAMYWYRQDPGQGLRLIYYSQIVNDFQKGDIAEGYSVSREKKESFPLTVTSAQKNPTAFYLCASSPKTPRGAEKLFFGSGTQLSVL.

In DNA form, the CDR3 reads TGTGCCAGCAGTGGGGGGCCCCCGGGAAAGCAGTTCTTC. Amino acid sequence: CASSGGPPGKQFF. The chain employs TRBV25-1 and TRBJ2-1, with a weak D call TRBD1 (6 bases). This CDR3 region has 13 residues. Trimming took 4 bases from V and 11 from J, leaving 15 bases between them. Germline V gives CDR1 MGHDK, CDR2 SYGVNS.

V and J are TRBV5-6 and TRBJ2-7; 8 bases are a match to TRBD1. The CDR3 is 15 amino acids. The V and J ends lost 4 bases and 0 bases, in that order; junction bases with no gene match: 6. Germline assignment: CDR1 SGHDT and CDR2 YYEEEE. CDR3 residues: CASSRNRGSSYEQYF. The CDR3 DNA is TGTGCCAGCAGCAGAAACAGGGGGAGCTCCTACGAGCAGTACTTC.

The chain couples TRBV19 to TRBJ2-5, with D unclear. The CDR3 length is 13 residues. V was shortened by 6 bases and J by 4 bases, with 12 bases between the two germline ends. Germline CDR1 is LNHDA and CDR2 is SQIVND (reference sequence). CDR3 bases: TGTGCCAGTAGCCGTCGCTTCGGAGAGACCCAGTACTTC. It is translated as CASSRRFGETQYF.

The J gene is TRBJ2-7, the V gene TRBV7-9; D may be TRBD2 (7 bases). Between the trimmed V and J ends, which lost 6 bases and 3 bases, there was a span of 15 bases. The germline CDR1 and CDR2 sequences are SEHNR and FQNEAQ (reference sequence). This CDR3 comprises 14 residues. The CDR3 loop reads CASRGGGSLYEQYF. CDR3 DNA sequence: TGTGCCAGCAGGGGAGGGGGATCGCTCTACGAGCAGTACTTC.

This chain links TRBV19 with TRBJ1-5; 8 positions agree with TRBD1. From germline, CDR1 is LNHDA and CDR2 SQIVND (reference sequence). This CDR3 is 15 amino acids long. With 5 bases clipped from V and 4 bases from J, the junction kept 7 bases outside the gene matches. The CDR3 region is CASSGAGGRNQPQHF. DNA of the CDR3: TGTGCCAGTAGTGGTGCAGGGGGCCGTAATCAGCCCCAGCATTTT.

The chain has TRBV7-8 and TRBJ2-3; 8 bases agree with TRBD2. CDR3 length: 16 residues. The V gene end was trimmed by 1 base and the J gene end by 1 base; junction bases not matched to a gene: 4. CDR1 is SGHVS and CDR2 is FQNEAQ in the germline V gene. CDR3 residues: CASSLEAGGGTDTQYF. CDR3 nucleotide sequence: TGTGCCAGCAGCTTAGAGGCGGGAGGAGGCACAGATACGCAGTATTTT.

The V gene is TRBV29-1, the J gene TRBJ1-1; the D gene is possibly TRBD1 (6 bases). Trimming removed 5 bases at V and 1 base at J, with 11 bases between. The CDR3 consists of 13 residues. Germline loops: CDR1 SQVTM, CDR2 ANQGSEA. The CDR3 nucleotides are TGCAGCGTTTACAGGGCTGCGAACACTGAAGCTTTCTTT. It specifies CSVYRAANTEAFF.

The rearrangement joins TRBV4-3 to TRBJ1-1; D is unresolved. The V and J ends lost 3 bases and 4 bases respectively, with 18 bases between them. The CDR3 is 16 residues long. The germline gives CDR1 LGHNA, CDR2 YSLEER. CDR3 region: CASSQGLPPGITEAFF. Here the CDR3 DNA reads TGCGCCAGCAGCCAGGGTTTGCCTCCGGGGATCACTGAAGCTTTCTTT.

The chain links TRBV5-6 to TRBJ2-7, with 10 bases matching TRBD2. V lost 3 bases to trimming and J lost 5 bases; unmatched junction nucleotides: 5. This CDR3 region has 14 residues. Germline V gene lookup returns CDR1 SGHDT and CDR2 YYEEEE. In DNA, the CDR3 is TGTGCCAGCAGCTATCCTAGCGGGAGAGACGAGCAGTACTTC. Its protein is CASSYPSGRDEQYF.

The gene calls are TRBV6-6 and TRBJ1-5, with D unresolved. The CDR3 contains 14 residues. CDR1 and CDR2 (germline): MNHNY, SVGAGI (reference sequence). V lost 2 bases, J lost 7 bases, and 12 bases lay in between. The CDR3 spells CASSYAGLGQPQHF. CDR3 coding DNA: TGTGCCAGCAGTTACGCGGGTCTCGGCCAGCCCCAGCATTTT.

The chain recombines TRBV6-4 with TRBJ1-2, with 8 positions matching TRBD1. Trimming at V came to 6 bases and at J to 7 bases, leaving 13 bases not matched to a gene. Germline V lookup: CDR1 MRHNA, CDR2 SNTAGT. This CDR3 has 15 amino acids. CDR3 DNA: TGTGCCAGCAGGGCCCAGGGGACAGGAACGGGTGGCTACACCTTC. Amino acids: CASRAQGTGTGGYTF.

V and J are TRBV30 and TRBJ1-5; 7 nucleotides agree with TRBD1. The CDR3 is 18 residues long. The V gene end was trimmed by 0 bases and the J gene end by 0 bases; junction bases not matched to a gene: 11. CDR1 and CDR2 from the germline V gene are GTSNPN and SVGIG (reference sequence). The chain's CDR3 is CAWSVRGGEIYSNQPQHF. CDR3 in DNA: TGTGCCTGGAGTGTACGAGGGGGCGAGATTTATAGCAATCAGCCCCAGCATTTT.

Turning to this clone: The junction and the germline gene differ at one end; a read error may be behind it. The CDR3 bases are TGTGCCTCGCTGGACAGGGATAATTCACCCCTCAACTTT. It encodes CASLDRDNSPLNF. The chain joins TRBV10-3 to TRBJ1-6; TRBD1 aligns across 8 bases. The CDR3 has 13 amino acids. CDR1 and CDR2 from the germline V gene are ENHRY and SYGVKD.

The chain links TRBV19 to TRBJ2-1; a possible D gene is TRBD1 (7 bases). CDR1 and CDR2 from the germline V gene are LNHDA and SQIVND (reference sequence). The CDR3 spans 16 residues. Trimming took 1 base from V and 7 from J, leaving 17 bases between them. The CDR3 nucleotides are TGTGCCAGTAGTATAGTGGGCAGGGGGGCGGAAAATGAGCAGTTCTTC. Residues: CASSIVGRGAENEQFF.